The 32 T cell receptor beta chains presented below share a single source sample, sequenced in a study of CD8 T cells in ankylosing spondylitis. No antigens are known for them. Points from the study as a whole: Apparently characteristic of ankylosing spondylitis blood was a TCR beta motif (about 8 highly homologous variants).

TCRdb called the 5' RACE reads again in MiXCR, with one record for every CDR3 protein. The sample records about 500,000 distinct CDR3 sequences, 5.3% being singletons. Specimen: blood, either unsorted or a sorted T cell fraction (not recorded which). The receptors stem from a male donor with ankylosing spondylitis.

This clonotype was picked up many times. This chain joins TRBV29-1 and TRBJ1-2; D unclear. V was clipped by 4 bases and J by 6 bases, with 9 bases between them. The CDR3 is 11 residues long. Per the germline V gene, CDR1 is SQVTM and CDR2 is ANQGSEA. The CDR3 bases are TGCAGCGTTGTCGGAGAGGATGGCTACACCTTC. Amino acids: CSVVGEDGYTF. The full variable domain, completed using reference TRBV29-1 and TRBJ1-2, is SAVISQKPSRDICQRGTSLTIQCQVDSQVTMMFWYRQQPGQSLTLIATANQGSEATYESGFVIDKFPISRPNLTFSTLTVSNMSPEDSSIYLCSVVGEDGYTFGSGTRLTVV.

This clonotype was picked up many times. This chain joins TRBV5-1 and TRBJ2-5; 10 bases are a match to TRBD2. CDR3 length: 16 amino acids. V was pared by 2 bases and J by 5 bases, with 9 bases of the junction left unmatched. Looked up from germline, CDR1 is SGHRS and CDR2 is YFSETQ. Here the CDR3 reads CASSFAPLAGVETQYF. The CDR3 DNA is TGCGCCAGCAGCTTTGCCCCCCTAGCGGGAGTTGAGACCCAGTACTTC.

This clonotype was counted many times. This chain joins TRBV5-1 and TRBJ2-3; possibly TRBD2 for D (7 bases). Trimming shortened V by 1 base and J by 7 bases, and 16 bases separated the two germline ends. CDR1 and CDR2 (germline): SGHRS, YFSETQ. This CDR3 has 15 amino acids. In DNA form, the CDR3 reads TGCGCCAGCAGCTTGCTTTCGGGGGGCCTAAATACGCAGTATTTT. Translation gives CASSLLSGGLNTQYF.

This clonotype has a count of ten or more. This chain uses TRBV6-2 or TRBV6-3 with TRBJ1-5; D remains ambiguous. Between the trimmed V and J ends, which lost 2 bases and 1 base, there was a span of 9 bases. The CDR3 totals 15 residues. The germline V gene has CDR1 MNHEY and CDR2 SVGEGT. The CDR3 here is CASSYRVRSNQPQHF. CDR3 DNA: TGTGCCAGCAGTTACAGGGTTCGAAGCAATCAGCCCCAGCATTTT.

This clonotype appeared many times. V usage is TRBV7-6 and J usage is TRBJ1-3, with 10 bases that match TRBD1. V shed 0 bases and J 4 bases; nucleotides not matched to a gene: 0. The CDR3 spans 15 residues. Germline lookup yields CDR1 SGHVS and CDR2 FNYEAQ. The CDR3 coding sequence is TGTGCCAGCAGCTTAGCGGGACAGGGGGGAAACACCATATATTTT. Translated: CASSLAGQGGNTIYF.

This clonotype was seen repeatedly, ten times or more. The chain uses TRBV11-1 and TRBJ2-1, with 10 bases that match TRBD2. CDR3 length: 15 amino acids. CDR1 SGHAT and CDR2 FQDESV come from the germline V gene (reference sequence). Germline trimming cut 1 base from V and 8 bases from J; bases unmatched to any gene: 5. Written as DNA, the CDR3 is TGTGCCAGCAGCTTAGTATTAGCGGGGGGTTATGAGCAGTTCTTC. This encodes CASSLVLAGGYEQFF. Full variable domain (rest looked up from reference TRBV11-1 and TRBJ2-1): EAEVAQSPRYKITEKSQAVAFWCDPISGHATLYWYRQILGQGPELLVQFQDESVVDDSQLPKDRFSAERLKGVDSTLKIQPAELGDSAMYLCASSLVLAGGYEQFFGPGTRLTVL.

This clonotype came up many times. The chain combines TRBV5-1 with TRBJ2-1, with D hard to call. The CDR3 has 11 amino acids. Deletions cut 1 base from V and 13 bases from J, with 9 bases between. Germline loops: CDR1 SGHRS, CDR2 YFSETQ. CDR3 region: CASSLMEAQFF. The CDR3 nucleotides read TGCGCCAGCAGCTTGATGGAAGCTCAGTTCTTC.

This clonotype was counted ten times or more. V and J are TRBV4-2 and TRBJ2-5; tentative D call: TRBD1 (5 bases). Per the germline V gene, CDR1 is LGHNA and CDR2 is YNFKEQ. The CDR3 extends over 16 amino acids. V lost 0 bases and J 5 bases, leaving 16 bases between the germline ends. CDR3 nucleotide sequence: TGTGCCAGCAGCCAAGATGGCCAGGGTTTATTCGAGACCCAGTACTTC. This codes for CASSQDGQGLFETQYF.

This clonotype was observed at least ten times. Sequence at one end of the junction differs from germline and may be a read error. The rearrangement links TRBV5-1 to TRBJ2-6; the D is unclear. The germline CDR1 and CDR2 sequences are SGHRS and YFSETQ. The CDR3 totals 14 residues. The CDR3 nucleotides are TGTGCCAGCAGCACCCTCTCTGGGGCCAACGTCCTGACTTTC. It is translated as CASSTLSGANVLTF. Supplemented by reference TRBV5-1 and TRBJ2-6, the full variable domain reads KAGVTQTPRYLIKTRGQQVTLSCSPISGHRSVSWYQQTPGQGLQFLFEYFSETQRNKGNFPGRFSGRQFSNSRSEMNVSTLELGDSALYLCASSTLSGANVLTFGAGSRLTVL.

This clonotype showed up just a few times. The V call is TRBV5-1, the J call TRBJ2-5; 7 bases agree with TRBD1. Germline values: CDR1 SGHRS, CDR2 YFSETQ. V dropped 1 base and J dropped 5; count of bases not matched to a gene: 8. This CDR3 region has 15 residues. The CDR3 loop is CASSLRGGQWETQYF. CDR3 DNA sequence: TGCGCCAGCAGCTTGAGAGGGGGCCAGTGGGAGACCCAGTACTTC.

This clonotype was picked up many times. This rearrangement joins TRBV29-1 to TRBJ2-7, with TRBD1 matching 10 bases. Germline-derived CDR1 and CDR2 are SQVTM and ANQGSEA. After removal of 2 bases from V and 0 bases from J, the junction contained 4 bases not matched to a gene. This CDR3 has 15 residues. The CDR3 sequence is CSVEIRDRGSYEQYF. CDR3 DNA sequence: TGCAGCGTTGAAATCCGGGACAGGGGCTCCTACGAGCAGTACTTC.

This clonotype was seen only a few times. The chain joins TRBV11-2 to TRBJ2-4, with 8 bases matching TRBD2. The CDR3 is made up of 19 amino acids. CDR1 and CDR2 (germline): SGHAT, FQNNGV. V lost 8 bases, J lost 0 bases, and 18 bases stayed unmatched. The CDR3 is CASAPGGGGGTLAKNIQYF. The DNA for the CDR3 is TGTGCCAGCGCCCCGGGAGGGGGGGGAGGTACCCTAGCCAAAAACATTCAGTACTTC.

This clonotype was counted between two and nine times. The chain uses TRBV4-2 and TRBJ2-7, with a possible D match to TRBD1 (6 bases). This CDR3 contains 14 residues. V was shortened by 0 bases and J by 4 bases, with 10 bases between the two germline ends. Germline CDR1 and CDR2: LGHNA and YNFKEQ. The CDR3 nucleotides read TGTGCCAGCAGCCAAGATAACAGGGATTACGAGCAGTACTTC. Translation: CASSQDNRDYEQYF.

V usage is TRBV5-1 and J usage is TRBJ2-7, with 8 positions matching TRBD1. The CDR3 runs 14 residues. Germline V lookup: CDR1 SGHRS, CDR2 YFSETQ. The V segment lost 4 bases and the J segment 2 bases; nucleotides outside the gene matches: 5. This chain's CDR3 is CASSNGQGTYEQYF. CDR3 in DNA: TGCGCCAGCAGCAACGGACAGGGCACCTACGAGCAGTACTTC.

This clonotype was counted ten times or more. The V and J genes are TRBV20-1 and TRBJ1-2, with D possibly TRBD1 on 5 matching bases. CDR1 is DFQATT, CDR2 SNEGSKA, per germline (reference sequence). V lost 6 bases to trimming and J lost 2 bases, with 16 bases between them. The CDR3 spans 14 residues. The CDR3: CSAAVGRLNYGYTF. CDR3 in DNA: TGCAGTGCCGCCGTGGGACGGCTGAACTATGGCTACACCTTC.

The chain joins TRBV5-6 to TRBJ2-3; D gene unclear. The CDR3 covers 12 residues. Germline CDR1 is SGHDT and CDR2 is YYEEEE. V was clipped by 4 bases and J by 14 bases, with 17 bases between them. CDR3 region: CASSPRLTKWYF. CDR3 in DNA: TGTGCCAGCAGCCCCCGGCTTACCAAATGGTATTTT.

This clonotype was counted ten times or more. The chain joins TRBV24-1 to TRBJ2-1; TRBD1 matches at 9 bases. Per the germline V gene, CDR1 is KGHDR and CDR2 is SFDVKD. The CDR3 runs 16 residues. Trimming cost V 5 bases and J 0 bases; bases outside gene matches: 4. CDR3: CATSGPDRGSYNEQFF. The CDR3 nucleotides read TGTGCCACCAGTGGCCCGGACAGGGGCTCCTACAATGAGCAGTTCTTC.

This chain connects TRBV3-1 to TRBJ2-5; D uncertain. The V end was cut by 3 bases, the J end by 2 bases, with 13 bases between. The CDR3 spans 15 residues. Germline V lookup: CDR1 LGHDT, CDR2 YNNKEL (reference sequence). CDR3 region: CASSHDWPLQETQYF. DNA of the CDR3: TGTGCCAGCAGCCATGACTGGCCTCTGCAAGAGACCCAGTACTTC.

This clonotype was found once. Possible read error: a much larger clone is one base away. J is TRBJ2-1 and V is TRBV12-3 or TRBV12-4; 8 nucleotides agree with TRBD2. CDR3 length equals 15 residues. V lost 6 bases, J lost 8 bases, and 12 bases stayed unmatched. CDR3 region: CASSIQRESYDEQFF. In nucleotides, the CDR3 is TGTGCCAGCAGCATCCAGCGGGAGTCTTACGATGAGCAGTTCTTC.

With respect to this clonotype: Possible read error: a much larger clone is one base away. The genes are TRBV4-3 and TRBJ2-6; D unclear. Germline CDR1 is LGHNA and CDR2 is YSLEER. There are 15 residues in the CDR3. DNA of the CDR3: TGCGCCGGCAGCCCTATTGGTGCTGGGGCCAACGTCCTGACTTTC. It encodes CAGSPIGAGANVLTF.

This clonotype was counted ten times or more. V and J are TRBV7-3 and TRBJ2-3; no firm D call. The CDR3 contains 13 residues. In germline, CDR1 is SGHTA, CDR2 FQGTGA. V shed 8 bases and J shed 2 bases, with 11 bases lying between them. CDR3 bases: TGTGCCAGCGCGAACTTGCACACAGATACGCAGTATTTT. Translating it yields CASANLHTDTQYF.

This clonotype was seen repeatedly, ten times or more. The V and J genes are TRBV4-3 and TRBJ1-5; D uncertain. This CDR3 is 15 amino acids long. V dropped 1 base and J dropped 3 bases, with 10 bases sitting between them. Germline-derived CDR1 and CDR2 are LGHNA and YSLEER. The CDR3 nucleotides read TGCGCCAGCAGCCAAGGGCTTTATAACAATCAGCCCCAGCATTTT. This gives the protein CASSQGLYNNQPQHF.

This clonotype was seen repeatedly, ten times or more. This chain uses TRBV29-1 with TRBJ1-2; D remains unclear. Germline V gene lookup returns CDR1 SQVTM and CDR2 ANQGSEA. V lost 4 bases and J 2 bases, leaving 17 bases between the germline ends. The CDR3 loop spans 15 amino acids. The CDR3 here is CSVASMGTENYGYTF. CDR3 bases: TGCAGCGTTGCGTCTATGGGAACGGAAAACTATGGCTACACCTTC.

This clonotype was counted many times. The chain links TRBV20-1 to TRBJ1-3; unclear D gene. This CDR3 region has 13 residues. The ends were cut back, 5 bases at V and 2 bases at J, with 10 bases in the middle. Germline CDR1 is DFQATT and CDR2 is SNEGSKA (reference sequence). The CDR3 protein is CSALQSAGNTIYF. CDR3 bases: TGCAGTGCTCTACAAAGCGCTGGAAACACCATATATTTT.

This clonotype has a count of ten or more. The gene calls are TRBV6-1 and TRBJ2-3; 7 positions match TRBD2. V gave up 5 bases and J gave up 1 base; unmatched junction bases: 9. The CDR3 spans 16 residues. Germline CDR1 MNHNS, CDR2 SASEGT. CDR3 residues: CASSPSGAARTDTQYF. The CDR3 DNA reads as TGTGCCAGCAGTCCAAGCGGGGCCGCCCGCACAGATACGCAGTATTTT.

This clonotype appeared many times. The rearrangement links TRBV4-3 to TRBJ1-2; 10 bases align to TRBD1. Germline V gene data show CDR1 as LGHNA and CDR2 as YSLEER. This CDR3 has 18 amino acids. V gave up 0 bases and J gave up 3 bases; unmatched junction bases: 10. The CDR3 DNA sequence: TGCGCCAGCAGCCAAGATCGCCCGGGGACAGGGGCCCACTATGGCTACACCTTC. It codes for CASSQDRPGTGAHYGYTF.

This clonotype was detected many times. The V gene is TRBV20-1, the J gene TRBJ1-3; a possible D gene is TRBD1 (6 bases). This CDR3 spans 16 amino acids. Per the germline V gene, CDR1 is DFQATT and CDR2 is SNEGSKA (reference sequence). Trimming took off 5 bases at V and 0 bases at J, with 17 bases between the two ends. The CDR3 region is CSARKWGAHSGNTIYF. CDR3 nucleotide sequence: TGCAGTGCTCGAAAATGGGGGGCCCACTCTGGAAACACCATATATTTT.

This clonotype showed up many times. The V and J genes are TRBV27 and TRBJ1-1; maybe TRBD1 (6 bases). The CDR3 spans 18 residues. Germline V gives CDR1 MNHEY, CDR2 SMNVEV (reference sequence). The V end was cut by 3 bases, the J end by 0 bases, with 20 bases between. The CDR3 bases are TGTGCCAGCAGTTTGTTCGCAGAACAGGGTATTATGAACACTGAAGCTTTCTTT. This gives the protein CASSLFAEQGIMNTEAFF.

The sample holds many counts of this clonotype. The J gene is TRBJ2-4, the V gene TRBV6-2 or TRBV6-3; D uncertain. The CDR3 is 14 amino acids. Per germline, CDR1 MNHEY and CDR2 SVGEGT. Trimming left V 6 bases short and J 0 bases short, with 9 bases between. CDR3 nucleotides: TGTGCCAGCAGCCCGAGCCTAGCCAAAAACATTCAGTACTTC. This codes for CASSPSLAKNIQYF.

This clonotype was seen many times. Compared with germline, one end of the junction differs, possibly owing to a read error. The V gene is TRBV10-3, the J gene TRBJ2-1; D is undetermined. The germline V gene has CDR1 ENHRY and CDR2 SYGVKD. This CDR3 has 15 residues. The CDR3 protein is CAIRILGLSLNRRPF. The CDR3 nucleotides read TGTGCCATCAGGATACTCGGTTTAAGTCTGAACCGCCGACCCTTC.

This clonotype was seen ten or more times. V and J are TRBV5-1 and TRBJ1-1; tentatively, D is TRBD1 (5 bases). The CDR3 is made up of 13 amino acids. Germline V gene lookup returns CDR1 SGHRS and CDR2 YFSETQ. Trimming removed 7 bases at V and 4 bases at J, with 14 bases between. CDR3 bases: TGCGCCAGCCACCAGTCAAGGGGCACTGAAGCTTTCTTT. It yields the protein CASHQSRGTEAFF.

This clonotype was recorded at least ten times. This sequence joins TRBV10-3 and TRBJ2-5, with D perhaps TRBD2 (6 bases). The CDR3 contains 14 residues. Germline V gene lookup returns CDR1 ENHRY and CDR2 SYGVKD. Between the trimmed V and J ends, which lost 2 bases and 2 bases, there was a span of 9 bases. CDR3 nucleotides: TGTGCCATCAGTGAGGGACGGGGGCAAGAGACCCAGTACTTC. Its protein is CAISEGRGQETQYF.